This T cell receptor (beta chain) was captured in a study of circulating CD8 cells and anti-PD-1 response in melanoma. Live CD3+CD8+TCRalphabeta+ cells were sorted into four subsets by PD-1 and/or TIGIT. CDR1 and CDR2 from the germline V gene are SQVTM and ANQGSEA. This CDR3 region has 12 residues. V lost 5 bases, J lost 7 bases, and 14 bases lay in between. TCR libraries were prepared from approximately 15 ng of total RNA with the QIAseq Immune Repertoire TCR panel. TCRdb ran MiXCR on the reads and lists one entry per CDR3 protein. The table records about 1,400 distinct CDR3 sequences, 8.8% of them present only once. This clonotype is judged large. The antigen is not known. Notes on the study in general: TIGIT repertoires were least diverse, DNEG repertoires most diverse.

V and J are TRBV29-1 and TRBJ1-1; D gene uncertain. This specimen consisted of CD8+ T cells from PBMCs, obtained at baseline or after one month of anti-PD-1 therapy (not recorded which). The sequence derives from a human donor with melanoma. The CDR3 DNA reads as TGCAGCGTTACAAAAGGGTTGGATGAAGCTTTCTTT. Translating it yields CSVTKGLDEAFF.